Listed here are 19 T cell receptor beta chains from one sample, sequenced in a study of T cell changes during pregnancy in multiple sclerosis. The table came from immunoSEQ multiplex PCR; TCRdb's copy has only in-frame clones and leaves some out. The table lists 35,000 to 45,000 clones, around nine tenths of them singletons, with around 1.2% in the top ten. The sequencing used peripheral blood, collected before pregnancy. The source is a female donor with multiple sclerosis, enrolled in a pregnancy study.

The rearrangement joins TRBV27 to TRBJ1-1, with D tentatively TRBD1 (6 bases). Trimming left V 8 bases short and J 4 bases short, with 17 bases between. Germline values: CDR1 MNHEY, CDR2 SMNVEV (reference sequence). The CDR3 has 14 amino acids. The CDR3 DNA reads as TGTGCCAGCGCTTGGGGGGGGCAGGTCACTGAAGCTTTCTTT. Encoded protein: CASAWGGQVTEAFF.

This chain connects TRBV10-3 to TRBJ1-3; 8 nucleotides agree with TRBD1. Trimming took 3 bases from V and 4 from J; bases not matched to a gene: 11. The length of the CDR3 is 17 residues. Germline V gene sequence: CDR1 ENHRY, CDR2 SYGVKD. CDR3 sequence reads: CAISDFPRTGYGNTIYF. In DNA form, the CDR3 reads TGTGCCATCAGTGACTTCCCCAGGACAGGGTACGGAAACACCATATATTTT.

This chain connects TRBV5-1 to TRBJ2-5; possible D gene TRBD2, 6 bases. V was shortened by 3 bases and J by 5 bases, with 11 bases between the two germline ends. This CDR3 has 13 amino acids. Germline lookup yields CDR1 SGHRS and CDR2 YFSETQ. The chain's CDR3 is CASSSGDGETQYF. The CDR3 DNA is TGCGCCAGCAGCTCGGGAGACGGGGAGACCCAGTACTTC.

V usage is TRBV5-1 and J usage is TRBJ2-1, with 9 bases lining up with TRBD2. V shed 5 bases and J 12 bases; nucleotides not matched to a gene: 18. This CDR3 comprises 16 residues. Germline CDR1 and CDR2: SGHRS and YFSETQ. The CDR3 sequence: CASSPDGAGGPIGQFF. As DNA, the CDR3 is TGCGCCAGCAGTCCAGACGGGGCGGGAGGGCCAATTGGGCAGTTCTTC.

This clone was observed a single time. The chain recombines TRBV5-1 with TRBJ2-7, with 10 nucleotides matching TRBD2. The CDR3 has 19 residues. In germline, CDR1 is SGHRS, CDR2 YFSETQ. Germline trimming cut 0 bases from V and 1 base from J; bases unmatched to any gene: 13. The CDR3 loop is CASSLGLAGEAWVSYEQYF. The CDR3 DNA follows: TGCGCCAGCAGCTTGGGGCTAGCGGGAGAAGCGTGGGTATCCTACGAGCAGTACTTC. The variable domain in full, completed from reference TRBV5-1 and TRBJ2-7, reads KAGVTQTPRYLIKTRGQQVTLSCSPISGHRSVSWYQQTPGQGLQFLFEYFSETQRNKGNFPGRFSGRQFSNSRSEMNVSTLELGDSALYLCASSLGLAGEAWVSYEQYFGPGTRLTVT.

The chain has TRBV6-1 and TRBJ2-3; D gene uncertain. Germline CDR1 is MNHNS and CDR2 is SASEGT. Trimming cost V 2 bases and J 3 bases, with 3 bases left between them. The CDR3 is 12 residues long. The CDR3 DNA reads as TGTGCCAGCAGTGAATATACAGATACGCAGTATTTT. Protein sequence: CASSEYTDTQYF.

The CDR3, as DNA: TGTGCCAGCAGTTCTTCTCGCGGGAACACCATATATTTT. It translates to CASSSSRGNTIYF. J is TRBJ1-3 and V is TRBV27; no clear D. Germline assignment: CDR1 MNHEY and CDR2 SMNVEV (reference sequence). V was shortened by 4 bases and J by 7 bases, with 11 bases between the two germline ends. This CDR3 spans 13 amino acids.

The chain is built from TRBV2 and TRBJ2-1, with D possibly TRBD2 on 5 matching bases. CDR1 SNHLY and CDR2 FYNNEI come from the germline V gene. Trimming shortened V by 7 bases and J by 0 bases, and 13 bases separated the two germline ends. The CDR3 is 15 residues long. CDR3 loop: CASILEVFSYNEQFF. Here the CDR3 DNA reads TGTGCCAGCATATTGGAGGTTTTCTCCTACAATGAGCAGTTCTTC.

For the CDR3, the DNA is TGTGCCAGCAGCTTTTCAGGGGACATTCAGTACTTC. This sequence encodes CASSFSGDIQYF. The genes are TRBV5-4 and TRBJ2-4, with a weak D call TRBD1 (6 bases). The CDR3 runs to 12 residues. The V and J ends lost 2 bases and 8 bases respectively, with 8 bases between them. In germline, CDR1 is SGHNT, CDR2 YYREEE (reference sequence).

This clone has a single count. The chain is built from TRBV2 and TRBJ2-1, with a possible D match to TRBD2 (5 bases). This CDR3 region has 14 residues. Germline V lookup: CDR1 SNHLY, CDR2 FYNNEI. Deletions cut 5 bases from V and 4 bases from J, with 12 bases between. The CDR3 here is CASSHLGEYNEQFF. CDR3 DNA sequence: TGTGCCAGCAGTCACTTGGGAGAATACAATGAGCAGTTCTTC.

The chain recombines TRBV7-9 with TRBJ2-5, with D hard to call. There are 13 residues in the CDR3. CDR1 is SEHNR, CDR2 FQNEAQ, per germline (reference sequence). Trimming took 1 base from V and 3 from J, leaving 6 bases between them. The CDR3 loop is CASSLGAKETQYF. Here the CDR3 DNA reads TGTGCCAGCAGCTTAGGAGCGAAAGAGACCCAGTACTTC.

V gene TRBV28 combines with J gene TRBJ2-7, with TRBD2 matching 7 bases. V lost 4 bases to trimming and J lost 2 bases; unmatched junction nucleotides: 11. Germline CDR1 and CDR2: MDHEN and SYDVKM. This CDR3 has 16 residues. The CDR3: CASSSPPTSSAYEQYF. The CDR3 DNA is TGTGCCAGCAGTTCGCCTCCGACTAGCAGCGCCTACGAGCAGTACTTC.

This chain uses TRBV6-5 with TRBJ2-7; 10 positions agree with TRBD1. CDR1 is MNHEY, CDR2 SVGAGI, per germline. The CDR3 sequence is 13 residues long. The J segment lost 3 bases and the V segment lost 6 bases, leaving 2 bases of the junction unmatched. The CDR3 protein is CASSRDRGYEQYF. As DNA, the CDR3 is TGTGCCAGCAGCCGGGACAGGGGCTACGAGCAGTACTTC.

The chain uses TRBV7-9 and TRBJ2-7, with 10 bases fitting TRBD1. The CDR3 extends over 15 amino acids. CDR1 is SEHNR and CDR2 is FQNEAQ in the germline V gene (reference sequence). With 5 bases clipped from V and 3 bases from J, the junction kept 7 bases outside the gene matches. In DNA form, the CDR3 reads TGTGCCAGCAGCCAATGGACAGGGGGACGCTACGAGCAGTACTTC. This gives the protein CASSQWTGGRYEQYF.

This sequence joins TRBV7-9 and TRBJ2-5; perhaps TRBD2 as D (5 bases). Germline V gene lookup returns CDR1 SEHNR and CDR2 FQNEAQ (reference sequence). The CDR3 extends over 15 amino acids. V shed 5 bases and J shed 5 bases, with 18 bases lying between them. This CDR3 is CASSHSLQEAETQYF. CDR3 in DNA: TGTGCCAGCAGCCACTCATTGCAGGAGGCCGAGACCCAGTACTTC. Based on the CDR3 plus reference TRBV7-9 and TRBJ2-5, the full variable domain is DTGVSQNPRHKITKRGQNVTFRCDPISEHNRLYWYRQTLGQGPEFLTYFQNEAQLEKSRLLSDRFSAERPKGSFSTLEIQRTEQGDSAMYLCASSHSLQEAETQYFGPGTRLLVL.

This clone was detected once. The chain links TRBV6-6 to TRBJ1-2, with D perhaps matching TRBD1 (5 bases). V was trimmed by 0 bases and J by 12 bases, leaving 11 bases between them. The CDR3 length is 12 residues. Germline V gives CDR1 MNHNY, CDR2 SVGAGI (reference sequence). The CDR3 sequence: CASSYSIGAHTF. The CDR3 nucleotides are TGTGCCAGCAGTTACTCGATTGGGGCCCACACCTTC.

The chain recombines TRBV6-1 with TRBJ1-1, with D unclear. The germline V gene has CDR1 MNHNS and CDR2 SASEGT. CDR3 length: 13 residues. V lost 10 bases and J 0 bases, leaving 12 bases between the germline ends. In DNA, the CDR3 is TGTGCCACTAGACGGGAGATGAACACTGAAGCTTTCTTT. It codes for CATRREMNTEAFF.

This clone showed up just a few times. Other DNA sequences from this sample encode an identical CDR3 as well. The chain carries TRBV6-5 and TRBJ2-2, with no clear D. Germline CDR1 reads MNHEY; CDR2 reads SVGAGI. The CDR3 spans 14 residues. The ends were cut back, 2 bases at V and 6 bases at J, with 10 bases in the middle. This chain's CDR3 is CASSYGSGSGELFF. The DNA of the CDR3 is TGTGCCAGCAGTTACGGATCAGGATCCGGGGAGCTGTTTTTT.

This chain uses TRBV18 with TRBJ1-6, with D tentatively TRBD1 (5 bases). V lost 5 bases, J lost 7 bases, and 15 bases lay in between. Germline V gene data show CDR1 as KGHSH and CDR2 as LQKENI. This CDR3 has 15 amino acids. The CDR3 loop reads CASSARTRANSPLHF. In DNA, the CDR3 is TGTGCCAGCTCAGCACGGACAAGGGCGAATTCACCCCTCCACTTT.